The rows below give T cell receptor beta chains drawn from one sample of a study of blood T cell repertoires in COVID-19. Method: immunoSEQ multiplex PCR; TCRdb's copy keeps in-frame clones and lacks some. The sample includes fewer than 350,000 clones, about 88% of them seen just once. What was sequenced was PBMCs or T cells enriched from blood (not recorded which). The receptors shown here come from a woman aged 25 to 45 who had been exposed to COVID-19. CDR3s include the opening cysteine and the closing phenylalanine or tryptophan. A D gene is named only where the DNA matches it firmly. Size is omitted from some rows. Given values are once, few, many or a class for expanded clones.

>.|TRBJ1-1|TRBV7-9|TRBD1
TGTGCCAGCAGCTTAGTCCGGGACAGGGGCACTGAAGCTTTCTTT
CASSLVRDRGTEAFF
>.|TRBJ2-1|TRBV11-3|.
TGTGCCAGCAGCTTAGGGTCGACAGAAAACAATGAGCAGTTCTTC
CASSLGSTENNEQFF
>.|TRBJ2-7|TRBV19|TRBD2
TGTGCCAGTAGTCCTCTCGGGGGGGGACAAAGCTGGTACGAGCAGTACTTC
CASSPLGGGQSWYEQYF
>.|TRBJ2-7|TRBV27|.
TGTGCCAGCAGTTCTCCCCAGACTAGTAACTCCTACGAGCAGTACTTC
CASSSPQTSNSYEQYF
>.|TRBJ1-3|TRBV19|.
TGTGCCAGTAGTCTCTCCCGAGAATCCTCTGGAAACACCATATATTTT
CASSLSRESSGNTIYF
>once|TRBJ2-2|TRBV4-1|.
TGCGCCAGTACAAAAGAGGGTCATCCGCACGAGGGGGAGCTGTTTTTT
CASTKEGHPHEGELFF
>few|TRBJ2-7|TRBV7-8|TRBD2
TGTGCCAGCAGCTTAGCGGCGGGAGGAGGGGTCCCCTACGAGCAGTACTTC
CASSLAAGGGVPYEQYF
>.|TRBJ2-3|TRBV7-7|TRBD2
TGTGCCAGCAGCTCCGGACTAGCGGCAGATACGCAGTATTTT
CASSSGLAADTQYF
>.|TRBJ2-2|TRBV15|.
TGTGCCACCAGCAGAGATCTCGGGGTTACCGGGGAGCTGTTTTTT
CATSRDLGVTGELFF
>.|TRBJ1-3|TRBV4-2|TRBD1
TGTGCCAGCAGCCCCCGGACAGGGGGCTTATCTGGAAACACCATATATTTT
CASSPRTGGLSGNTIYF
>once|TRBJ2-1|TRBV28|TRBD1
TGTGCCAGCAGCAGACAGGGGAAATACCGGGGAAGCGAGCAGTTCTTC
CASSRQGKYRGSEQFF
>.|TRBJ2-1|TRBV21-1|.
TGTGCCAGCAGAAGACTAGCGGGAGCCAATGAGCAGTTCTTC
CASRRLAGANEQFF
>.|TRBJ2-2|TRBV7-9|TRBD2
TGTGCCAGCAGCTTACTCCCGGGAGGTTACACCGGGGAGCTGTTTTTT
CASSLLPGGYTGELFF
>.|TRBJ2-7|TRBV9|TRBD2
TGTGCCAGCAGCGTGTCGGGGGGTAGCGGGAACCAGTACTTC
CASSVSGGSGNQYF
>.|TRBJ2-1|TRBV2|TRBD2
TGTGCCAGCAGTCATATAGCGGGAGGTCGCTACAATGAGCAGTTCTTC
CASSHIAGGRYNEQFF
>.|TRBJ2-2|TRBV27|.
TGTGCCAGCAGTCGACGGGACTCCACCGGGGAGCTGTTTTTT
CASSRRDSTGELFF
>.|TRBJ1-6|TRBV5-1|TRBD1
TGCGCCAGCAGCTCAAACGACAGGGGGAATTCACCCCTCCACTTT
CASSSNDRGNSPLHF
>.|TRBJ2-4|TRBV27|TRBD1
TGTCCTCAGGGGGACATTCAGTACTTC
CPQGDIQYF
>.|TRBJ2-7|TRBV10-1|TRBD2
TGCGCCAGCAGTGAGTCACTTGGCGGGAGCTCCTACGAGCAGTACTTC
CASSESLGGSSYEQYF
>few|TRBJ2-5|TRBV4-2|.
TGTGCCAGCAGCCCCAGGGATCAAGAGACCCAGTACTTC
CASSPRDQETQYF
>.|TRBJ2-7|TRBV19|.
TGTGCCAGTAGGGGACAGGCCGGGGGGCCTTACGAGCAGTACTTC
CASRGQAGGPYEQYF
>few|TRBJ1-3|TRBV9|TRBD1
TGTGCCAGCAGCGTAGCACAGGGGCCTGGAAACACCATATATTTT
CASSVAQGPGNTIYF
>.|TRBJ1-3|TRBV23-1|TRBD1
TGCGCCAGCAGTGACTCGGACAGGGCTGGAAACACCATATATTTT
CASSDSDRAGNTIYF
>once|TRBJ2-1|TRBV27|.
TGTGCCAGCAGTTTAATCGGTTGGGCCAGTGAGCAGTTCTTC
CASSLIGWASEQFF
>once|TRBJ2-1|TRBV6-5|.
TGTGCCAGCAGTTTCGGGACTCTGATTATTGAGCAGTTCTTC
CASSFGTLIIEQFF
>few|TRBJ2-5|TRBV5-1|TRBD2
TGCGCCAGCAGCCTGGGACTAGCGGGAGTCTTGGAGACCCAGTACTTC
CASSLGLAGVLETQYF
>.|TRBJ1-1|TRBV10-3|TRBD1
TGTGCCATCAAATTACAGGGGGAGGGCACTGAAGCTTTCTTT
CAIKLQGEGTEAFF
>.|TRBJ2-5|TRBV3-1/TRBV3-2|.
TGTGCCAGCAGCAATGTCCCGCGCCCCCAAGAGACCCAGTACTTC
CASSNVPRPQETQYF
>.|TRBJ2-3|TRBV12-5|TRBD2
TGTGCTAGTGGTTTGGTAACTGGTAGCGGGAGCGGAGGGGGGACAGATACGCAGTATTTT
CASGLVTGSGSGGGTDTQYF
>.|TRBJ1-6|TRBV15|TRBD1
TGTGCCACCAGCAGAGACCGAACAGGGGTATCACCCCTCCACTTT
CATSRDRTGVSPLHF
>.|TRBJ1-1|TRBV18|TRBD1
TGTGCCAGCTCAGAGGGACAGCGGGAAGCTTTCTTT
CASSEGQREAFF
>.|TRBJ1-2|TRBV10-3|TRBD1
TGTGCCGTACAGGGGTTCTATGGCTACACCTTC
CAVQGFYGYTF
>.|TRBJ2-2|TRBV10-3|TRBD2
TGTGCCATCAGTGACTGGCCGGGGGGGTCCTCGAACACCGGGGAGCTGTTTTTT
CAISDWPGGSSNTGELFF
>.|TRBJ1-6|TRBV2|.
TGTGCCAGCACCCTGGCGGGGGGCTCCTATAATTCACCCCTCCACTTT
CASTLAGGSYNSPLHF
>.|TRBJ2-1|TRBV2|TRBD2
TGTGCCAGCAGGGGGACTAGCGGAGTCACCCCGTACAATGAGCAGTTCTTC
CASRGTSGVTPYNEQFF
>.|TRBJ2-7|TRBV4-1|TRBD1
TGCGCCAGCAGCCAAGGGGACAGGGGTTCCTACGAGCAGTACTTC
CASSQGDRGSYEQYF
>.|TRBJ2-7|TRBV12-3/TRBV12-4|TRBD2
TGTGCCAGCAGTTTAGAACGAGGGGGACTAGCGGCCTTC
CASSLERGGLAAF
>.|TRBJ1-4|TRBV18|TRBD1
TGTGCCAGCTCAACGGGCATGGGACAGTCGACTAATGAAAAACTGTTTTTT
CASSTGMGQSTNEKLFF
>few|TRBJ2-2|TRBV7-3|TRBD1
TGTGCCAGCAGCACGGGACAGGGGCGTGGGGAGCTGTTTTTT
CASSTGQGRGELFF
>.|TRBJ2-7|TRBV6-2/TRBV6-3|TRBD1
TGTGCCAGCAGTTACTCGAGGGACAGGGCCTACTCCTACGAGCAGTACTTC
CASSYSRDRAYSYEQYF
>.|TRBJ1-1|TRBV30|.
TGTGCCTGGAGTGACGGTGTGAACACTGAAGCTTTCTTT
CAWSDGVNTEAFF
>.|TRBJ2-4|TRBV18|TRBD1
TGTGCCAGCTCACCACGGCGACAGGGGACTCCTCTTTCCCGAGCCAAAAACATTCAGTACTTC
CASSPRRQGTPLSRAKNIQYF
>.|TRBJ2-3|TRBV28|TRBD2
TGTGCCAGCTCTAGCGGGAGCACAGATACGCAGTATTTT
CASSSGSTDTQYF
>.|TRBJ2-7|TRBV25-1|TRBD1
TGTGCCAGCAGTGATTTAGGACAGGGGGCTTACGAGCAGTACTTC
CASSDLGQGAYEQYF
>.|TRBJ2-1|TRBV30|.
TGTGCCTGGAGTGGGACTATCGGGTGGCAGTTCTTC
CAWSGTIGWQFF
>.|TRBJ2-7|TRBV30|TRBD2
TGTGCCTGGAGTGGACTAGCGGGTTCGAGCTCCTACGAGCAGTACTTC
CAWSGLAGSSSYEQYF